The 28 T cell receptor beta chains below all came from one sample that was sequenced in a study of beta chain features in type 1 diabetes. The investigators reverse transcribed all of the isolated RNA, so they sequenced expressed TCRB transcripts. Assay: immunoSEQ multiplex PCR; the TCRdb copy retains only in-frame clones and omits some. The sample holds some 700,000 clones, around 15% seen once. Whole-study findings and limits: Type 1 diabetes patients had TCRB CDR3s that were shorter (moderately but significantly so) in all four CD4+ subsets.

These receptors' targets are unknown. The sequencing input was naive CD4+ T cells from blood. Receptor source: a man aged 18 to 35 with type 1 diabetes.

CDR3 in DNA: TGTGCCAGCTGCCGGGGTTCCACAGATACGCAGTATTTT. Translating gives CASCRGSTDTQYF. The chain joins TRBV2 to TRBJ2-3, with D tentatively TRBD2 (5 bases). CDR1 and CDR2 (germline): SNHLY, FYNNEI. Trimming took off 8 bases at V and 2 bases at J, with 11 bases between the two ends. The CDR3 spans 13 residues.

J is TRBJ2-2 and V is TRBV4-1; either TRBD1 or TRBD2 may supply D (5 bases each). The CDR3 is 14 residues long. The germline CDR1 and CDR2 sequences are MGHRA and YSYEKL. The V gene lost 1 base and the J gene lost 6 bases, with 9 bases spanning the gap. CDR3 loop: CASSQGMGAGELFF. CDR3 nucleotide sequence: TGCGCCAGCAGCCAAGGGATGGGGGCCGGGGAGCTGTTTTTT.

This clone was counted a few times. The chain couples TRBV5-6 to TRBJ1-2; D gene unclear. CDR1 and CDR2 from the germline V gene are SGHDT and YYEEEE. This CDR3 has 11 residues. Trimming pared 4 bases from V and 5 bases from J, leaving 6 bases between. The CDR3 sequence is CASSRLYGYTF. In DNA, the CDR3 is TGTGCCAGCAGCAGACTATATGGCTACACCTTC.

This chain connects TRBV4-2 to TRBJ2-2; TRBD2 is a possible D gene (5 bases). Germline V CDR1 and CDR2: LGHNA, YNFKEQ. The CDR3 runs 15 residues. Trimming removed 4 bases at V and 4 bases at J, with 13 bases between. CDR3 DNA: TGTGCCAGCAGCCCCCTCGGGGTTAGCACCGGGGAGCTGTTTTTT. Encoded protein: CASSPLGVSTGELFF.

This clone has only a few counts. The chain couples TRBV20-1 to TRBJ2-1; D unclear. CDR3 length: 11 amino acids. Germline CDR1 reads DFQATT; CDR2 reads SNEGSKA (reference sequence). V lost 2 bases, J lost 8 bases, and 7 bases lay in between. CDR3 sequence: CSARPDDEQFF. CDR3 DNA: TGCAGTGCTAGACCAGACGATGAGCAGTTCTTC.

Only a few counts were recorded for this clone. The chain has TRBV10-1 and TRBJ2-1, with D uncertain. The germline CDR1 and CDR2 sequences are WNHNN and SYGVQD (reference sequence). The CDR3 covers 13 residues. Trimming took 4 bases from V and 6 from J, leaving 10 bases between them. The CDR3 spells CASSGNRGNEQFF. CDR3 in DNA: TGCGCCAGCAGTGGAAATAGAGGCAATGAGCAGTTCTTC.

The chain links TRBV5-1 to TRBJ2-2; weak D call: TRBD1 (5 bases). Trimming removed 4 bases from V and 8 bases from J, with 15 bases in between. CDR1 and CDR2 (germline): SGHRS, YFSETQ. This CDR3 contains 14 residues. This CDR3 reads CASSPQGVEGELFF. CDR3 DNA: TGCGCCAGCAGCCCCCAGGGTGTGGAGGGGGAGCTGTTTTTT.

The gene calls are TRBV2 and TRBJ2-1, with D maybe TRBD2 (7 bases). Per the germline V gene, CDR1 is SNHLY and CDR2 is FYNNEI. This CDR3 is 21 amino acids long. V was clipped by 4 bases and J by 0 bases, with 28 bases between them. Written as DNA, the CDR3 is TGTGCCAGCAGTGGAATTGGAGGGGGGGTTCCTCCCCCTGGCTCCTACAATGAGCAGTTCTTC. Amino acids: CASSGIGGGVPPPGSYNEQFF.

The sample holds a few counts of this clone. The chain recombines TRBV6-4 with TRBJ2-3; D remains ambiguous. Per germline, CDR1 MRHNA and CDR2 SNTAGT. V lost 2 bases and J lost 4, with 7 bases in between. The CDR3 covers 13 residues. CDR3 sequence: CASSDPPADTQYF. In DNA form, the CDR3 reads TGTGCCAGCAGTGACCCGCCCGCAGATACGCAGTATTTT.

This clone was seen only a few times. The chain links TRBV14 to TRBJ1-6; no clear D. Trimming removed 2 bases from V and 8 bases from J, with 13 bases in between. CDR1 and CDR2 (germline): SGHDN, FVKESK. CDR3 size: 15 residues. As DNA, the CDR3 is TGTGCCAGCAGCCAATGGGCCCGGGGTGATTCACCCCTCCACTTT. This gives the protein CASSQWARGDSPLHF.

The chain has TRBV5-1 and TRBJ2-2; D may correspond to TRBD1 or TRBD2 (5 bases each). The length of the CDR3 is 15 residues. From germline, CDR1 is SGHRS and CDR2 YFSETQ. Trimming pared 7 bases from V and 0 bases from J, leaving 13 bases between. The CDR3 DNA sequence: TGCGCCAGCGTGGGTGGGACCGCGAACACCGGGGAGCTGTTTTTT. Its protein is CASVGGTANTGELFF.

This chain uses TRBV7-9 with TRBJ1-2, with unresolved D. V was trimmed by 2 bases and J by 7 bases, leaving 8 bases between them. The CDR3 loop spans 12 amino acids. Per germline, CDR1 SEHNR and CDR2 FQNEAQ (reference sequence). CDR3 sequence: CASSLSRPGYTF. As DNA, the CDR3 is TGTGCCAGCAGCTTATCTCGACCTGGCTACACCTTC.

The chain carries TRBV4-3 and TRBJ2-3, with D tentatively TRBD1 or TRBD2 (5 bases each). The CDR3 is made up of 13 amino acids. Trimming left V 4 bases short and J 4 bases short, with 9 bases between. Germline V gene sequence: CDR1 LGHNA, CDR2 YSLEER. The CDR3 spells CASSRGTPDTQYF. In nucleotides, the CDR3 is TGCGCCAGCAGCCGTGGGACCCCAGATACGCAGTATTTT.

The rearrangement joins TRBV25-1 to TRBJ1-4, with TRBD1 identical over 10 bases. The CDR3 is made up of 13 amino acids. Germline lookup yields CDR1 MGHDK and CDR2 SYGVNS. The V and J ends lost 7 bases and 6 bases, in that order; junction bases with no gene match: 2. The CDR3 nucleotides read TGTGCCAGCAAAGGGACAGGGGATGAAAAACTGTTTTTT. Its translation: CASKGTGDEKLFF.

This clone was detected only a few times. The J gene is TRBJ1-1, the V gene TRBV5-1; no clear D gene. Trimming cost V 3 bases and J 5 bases, with 11 bases left between them. In germline, CDR1 is SGHRS, CDR2 YFSETQ. This CDR3 spans 13 amino acids. CDR3: CASSSNGETEAFF. CDR3 bases: TGCGCCAGCAGCTCCAATGGAGAGACTGAAGCTTTCTTT. Supplemented by reference TRBV5-1 and TRBJ1-1, the full variable domain reads KAGVTQTPRYLIKTRGQQVTLSCSPISGHRSVSWYQQTPGQGLQFLFEYFSETQRNKGNFPGRFSGRQFSNSRSEMNVSTLELGDSALYLCASSSNGETEAFFGQGTRLTVV.

For this clone: The sample contains more than one DNA sequence encoding this CDR3. J is TRBJ2-1 and V is TRBV11-2, with unresolved D. The CDR3 extends over 13 amino acids. The germline V gene has CDR1 SGHAT and CDR2 FQNNGV. The V end was cut by 2 bases, the J end by 2 bases, with 4 bases between. The CDR3 nucleotides are TGTGCCAGCAGCTTAACCACCTACAATGAGCAGTTCTTC. This translates into CASSLTTYNEQFF. Complete variable domain (other parts from reference TRBV11-2 and TRBJ2-1): EAGVAQSPRYKIIEKRQSVAFWCNPISGHATLYWYQQILGQGPKLLIQFQNNGVVDDSQLPKDRFSAERLKGVDSTLKIQPAKLEDSAVYLCASSLTTYNEQFFGPGTRLTVL.

The rearrangement uses TRBV7-2 and TRBJ2-7; TRBD2 agrees at 7 bases. V trimming: 5 bases; J trimming: 0 bases; junction bases outside the gene matches: 7. The CDR3 is 15 residues long. Germline loops: CDR1 SGHTA, CDR2 FQGNSA. Here the CDR3 DNA reads TGTGCCAGCAGCCCCCGGGACTATAGCTCCTACGAGCAGTACTTC. It specifies CASSPRDYSSYEQYF.

CDR3 bases: TGTGCCAGCGGGGCAGATACGCAGTATTTT. Translated, it gives CASGADTQYF. This chain joins TRBV6-1 and TRBJ2-3, with D unclear. Trimming pared 8 bases from V and 4 bases from J, leaving 4 bases between. The V gene's germline CDR1 is MNHNS and CDR2 SASEGT. The CDR3 has 10 residues.

V is TRBV19 and J is TRBJ2-2; 12 bases line up with TRBD1. This CDR3 comprises 15 residues. V lost 9 bases, J lost 0 bases, and 2 bases stayed unmatched. From germline, CDR1 is LNHDA and CDR2 SQIVND (reference sequence). The CDR3 DNA follows: TGTGCCAGCCGGGACAGGGGGCCGAACACCGGGGAGCTGTTTTTT. Its protein is CASRDRGPNTGELFF.

V usage is TRBV20-1 and J usage is TRBJ1-1, with D possibly matching TRBD1 (5 bases). Trimming left V 5 bases short and J 7 bases short, with 11 bases between. The V gene's germline CDR1 is DFQATT and CDR2 SNEGSKA (reference sequence). The CDR3 extends over 11 amino acids. CDR3 sequence reads: CSADDSLEAFF. The CDR3 region has the DNA TGCAGTGCTGATGACAGCCTTGAAGCTTTCTTT.

This clone appeared a few times. V and J are TRBV5-1 and TRBJ2-4; 7 bases match TRBD2. The J segment lost 2 bases and the V segment lost 8 bases, leaving 10 bases of the junction unmatched. This CDR3 is built from 15 residues. The germline gives CDR1 SGHRS, CDR2 YFSETQ. CDR3 in DNA: TGCGCCAGTGGGAGCGGGGATGAGACCAAAAACATTCAGTACTTC. Translating gives CASGSGDETKNIQYF.

CDR3 sequence (DNA): TGCGCCAGCAGTGAATTAGGACACGAAGGGTCACCCCTCCACTTT. This codes for CASSELGHEGSPLHF. This rearrangement joins TRBV10-2 to TRBJ1-6, with D possibly being TRBD1 (5 bases). Between the trimmed V and J ends, which lost 3 bases and 10 bases, there was a span of 16 bases. This CDR3 spans 15 amino acids. Germline CDR1 and CDR2: WSHSY and SAAADI.

This clone was counted a few times. The rearrangement links TRBV6-5 to TRBJ2-5, with a tentative D call TRBD1 (5 bases). The CDR3 extends over 15 amino acids. CDR1 is MNHEY and CDR2 is SVGAGI in the germline V gene. The germline V and J ends were trimmed by 0 bases and 2 bases, with 10 bases remaining between them. For the CDR3, the DNA is TGTGCCAGCAGTTACTCCTCAGGGCCACAAGAGACCCAGTACTTC. This encodes CASSYSSGPQETQYF.

To note about this clone: Other DNA sequences in this sample translate to the same CDR3. V and J are TRBV30 and TRBJ1-5; maybe TRBD1 (5 bases). The V end lost 0 bases, the J end lost 4 bases, and 10 bases lay between the germline ends. The V gene's germline CDR1 is GTSNPN and CDR2 SVGIG (reference sequence). The CDR3 contains 14 residues. For the CDR3, the DNA is TGTGCCTGGAGTGTAGGGGCAGGGAATCAGCCCCAGCATTTT. Protein product: CAWSVGAGNQPQHF. Full variable domain (outside the CDR3, taken from reference TRBV30 and TRBJ1-5): SQTIHQWPATLVQPVGSPLSLECTVEGTSNPNLYWYRQAAGRGLQLLFYSVGIGQISSEVPQNLSASRPQDRQFILSSKKLLLSDSGFYLCAWSVGAGNQPQHFGDGTRLSIL.

This clone was counted between two and nine times. This CDR3 is also generated by other DNA sequences in the sample. V gene TRBV10-3 combines with J gene TRBJ1-4; weak D call: TRBD1 (5 bases). Germline V CDR1 and CDR2: ENHRY, SYGVKD. V lost 0 bases to trimming and J lost 3 bases, with 8 bases between them. The CDR3 totals 15 residues. Here the CDR3 DNA reads TGTGCCATCAGTGAGTCAAGGGGACCTAATGAAAAACTGTTTTTT. Residues: CAISESRGPNEKLFF.

V gene TRBV5-4 combines with J gene TRBJ1-6, with TRBD1 matching 8 bases. After removal of 3 bases from V and 6 bases from J, the junction contained 5 bases not matched to a gene. Looked up from germline, CDR1 is SGHNT and CDR2 is YYREEE (reference sequence). The CDR3 is made up of 15 amino acids. CDR3 sequence: CASSSRTGINSPLHF. CDR3 DNA: TGTGCCAGCAGCTCCCGGACAGGGATTAATTCACCCCTCCACTTT.

The chain combines TRBV9 with TRBJ1-1, with D possibly being TRBD1 (5 bases). V was clipped by 2 bases and J by 5 bases, with 16 bases between them. The CDR3 spans 15 residues. Germline V gene data show CDR1 as SGDLS and CDR2 as YYNGEE. Written as DNA, the CDR3 is TGTGCCAGCAGCGTCCTGACAGACCCCAGGACTGAAGCTTTCTTT. It is translated as CASSVLTDPRTEAFF.

The V and J genes are TRBV4-2 and TRBJ1-1; D is possibly TRBD1 (5 bases). This CDR3 is 14 amino acids long. Germline assignment: CDR1 LGHNA and CDR2 YNFKEQ. V was cut by 2 bases and J by 1 base, with 8 bases left in between. DNA of the CDR3: TGTGCCAGCAGCCAATTGACAGAGAACACTGAAGCTTTCTTT. It is translated as CASSQLTENTEAFF.